This entry lists 26 T cell receptor beta chains sequenced from one sample in a study of shared clonotypes between healthy human individuals. Clones were sequenced by immunoSEQ multiplex PCR, and TCRdb holds only the in-frame ones, with some missing. Among roughly 1,800,000 clones listed, over 85% were seen once. CD45RO-negative, CCR7-positively selected cells formed the naive CD8 fraction, excluding terminally differentiated effector memory CD45RA+ cells. Sequenced input: naive CD8+ T cells sorted from blood. These receptors all stem from a man aged 18 to 29 in good health.

The chain uses TRBV9 and TRBJ2-2, with TRBD2 identical over 9 bases. The CDR3 contains 16 residues. The trim removed 4 bases at V and 0 bases at J, leaving 4 bases unmatched. CDR1 and CDR2 (germline): SGDLS, YYNGEE. The CDR3 protein is CASSPAGGTNTGELFF. DNA for the CDR3: TGTGCCAGCAGCCCGGCGGGGGGGACGAACACCGGGGAGCTGTTTTTT.

There are a few counts of this clone. The V call is TRBV27, the J call TRBJ2-2; tentatively, D is TRBD2 (5 bases). The ends were cut back, 6 bases at V and 4 bases at J, with 15 bases in the middle. The V gene's germline CDR1 is MNHEY and CDR2 SMNVEV (reference sequence). There are 15 residues in the CDR3. The CDR3 DNA reads as TGTGCCAGCAGCCCTCCGGGATCACCCACCGGGGAGCTGTTTTTT. It encodes CASSPPGSPTGELFF.

The chain joins TRBV30 to TRBJ1-1, with D hard to call. In germline, CDR1 is GTSNPN, CDR2 SVGIG (reference sequence). The ends were cut back, 0 bases at V and 6 bases at J, with 11 bases in the middle. The CDR3 covers 13 residues. CDR3 bases: TGTGCCTGGAGTGTACAATACGCGGCTGAAGCTTTCTTT. Protein: CAWSVQYAAEAFF.

This clone was picked up one time. The V call is TRBV5-6, the J call TRBJ2-7; 7 nucleotides agree with TRBD1. Germline V gene sequence: CDR1 SGHDT, CDR2 YYEEEE. With V trimmed by 0 bases and J by 3 bases, 6 bases remained unmatched. CDR3 length: 15 residues. CDR3 residues: CASSLGRGTVYEQYF. Here the CDR3 DNA reads TGTGCCAGCAGCTTGGGCAGGGGGACGGTCTACGAGCAGTACTTC.

The chain is built from TRBV9 and TRBJ2-2; 10 bases are a match to TRBD2. CDR3 size: 16 residues. CDR1 and CDR2 from the germline V gene are SGDLS and YYNGEE. V trimming: 0 bases; J trimming: 6 bases; junction bases outside the gene matches: 5. CDR3 amino acids: CASSVDPLAGAGELFF. In DNA, the CDR3 is TGTGCCAGCAGCGTAGATCCCCTAGCGGGAGCCGGGGAGCTGTTTTTT.

On this clone: The same CDR3 is also encoded by other DNA sequences in this sample. The chain employs TRBV5-6 and TRBJ2-5; TRBD1 aligns across 10 bases. Germline values: CDR1 SGHDT, CDR2 YYEEEE. With 4 bases clipped from V and 5 bases from J, the junction kept 5 bases outside the gene matches. The CDR3 is 14 amino acids. CDR3 in amino acids: CASSTGTGEETQYF. In DNA, the CDR3 is TGTGCCAGCAGCACCGGGACAGGGGAGGAGACCCAGTACTTC.

This clone has a single count. Other DNA sequences in the sample encode the same CDR3. V is TRBV10-1 and J is TRBJ1-1, with no clear D. CDR3 length equals 12 residues. V lost 8 bases, J lost 5 bases, and 12 bases lay in between. Germline CDR1 WNHNN, CDR2 SYGVQD (reference sequence). The CDR3 nucleotides read TGCGCCAGCTCCCCTGGTGGGACTGAAGCTTTCTTT. It encodes CASSPGGTEAFF.

This clone has only one observation. The chain joins TRBV11-2 to TRBJ2-1; TRBD2 aligns across 10 bases. This CDR3 is 11 amino acids long. CDR1 is SGHAT and CDR2 is FQNNGV in the germline V gene. V gave up 5 bases and J gave up 15 bases; unmatched junction bases: 4. The CDR3 is CASSASGGGFF. In nucleotides, the CDR3 is TGTGCCAGCAGCGCTAGCGGGGGCGGGTTCTTC.

V and J are TRBV7-9 and TRBJ2-7; D perhaps matches TRBD2 (5 bases). There are 15 residues in the CDR3. Germline assignment: CDR1 SEHNR and CDR2 FQNEAQ (reference sequence). V was clipped by 1 base and J by 0 bases, with 10 bases between them. In nucleotides, the CDR3 is TGTGCCAGCAGCTTAGATTTGGGGAGCTCCTACGAGCAGTACTTC. This codes for CASSLDLGSSYEQYF.

The V and J genes are TRBV11-2 and TRBJ1-3, with D unresolved. The ends were cut back, 4 bases at V and 0 bases at J, with 22 bases in the middle. The CDR3 is made up of 19 amino acids. Germline-derived CDR1 and CDR2 are SGHAT and FQNNGV. The CDR3 spells CASSSDPLGLLSSGNTIYF. DNA for the CDR3: TGTGCCAGCAGCTCCGACCCCCTAGGACTGCTTAGCTCTGGAAACACCATATATTTT.

With respect to this clone: The sample contains more than one DNA sequence encoding this CDR3. V usage is TRBV9 and J usage is TRBJ1-5; D is unresolved. Germline V gene sequence: CDR1 SGDLS, CDR2 YYNGEE. Between the trimmed V and J ends, which lost 3 bases and 1 base, there was a span of 8 bases. This CDR3 comprises 14 residues. CDR3 in amino acids: CASSETGSNQPQHF. CDR3 nucleotide sequence: TGTGCCAGCAGCGAAACGGGGAGCAATCAGCCCCAGCATTTT.

The chain employs TRBV30 and TRBJ2-1, with unresolved D. CDR3 length: 14 amino acids. Germline CDR1 is GTSNPN and CDR2 is SVGIG (reference sequence). The V end lost 2 bases, the J end lost 1 base, and 9 bases lay between the germline ends. The CDR3 DNA follows: TGTGCCTGGAGTCAAGGAATTTCCTACAATGAGCAGTTCTTC. Its protein is CAWSQGISYNEQFF.

The chain uses TRBV11-1 and TRBJ1-2, with no clear D. V lost 5 bases and J 5 bases, leaving 12 bases between the germline ends. The CDR3 has 13 residues. Germline V gives CDR1 SGHAT, CDR2 FQDESV (reference sequence). CDR3 nucleotide sequence: TGTGCCAGCAGCCCGACCACACTATATGGCTACACCTTC. Protein sequence: CASSPTTLYGYTF.

The V call is TRBV5-6, the J call TRBJ2-1; 7 nucleotides align to TRBD1. The CDR3 sequence is 15 residues long. CDR1 is SGHDT, CDR2 YYEEEE, per germline. The trim removed 0 bases at V and 6 bases at J, leaving 6 bases unmatched. CDR3 nucleotide sequence: TGTGCCAGCAGCTTGGGGACAGGCCCGGGCAATGAGCAGTTCTTC. Translation: CASSLGTGPGNEQFF.

The chain has TRBV10-3 and TRBJ2-7, with 9 positions matching TRBD1. Germline loops: CDR1 ENHRY, CDR2 SYGVKD. The CDR3 contains 13 residues. With 5 bases clipped from V and 5 bases from J, the junction kept 4 bases outside the gene matches. Here the CDR3 DNA reads TGTGCCATCAGTCCCGGGACAGGGAACGAGCAGTACTTC. Translated, it gives CAISPGTGNEQYF.

The chain combines TRBV27 with TRBJ1-5; no reliable D call. Trimming removed 0 bases from V and 4 bases from J, with 7 bases in between. Germline-derived CDR1 and CDR2 are MNHEY and SMNVEV (reference sequence). There are 14 residues in the CDR3. In DNA form, the CDR3 reads TGTGCCAGCAGTTTATCTTTCGGGAATCAGCCCCAGCATTTT. This sequence encodes CASSLSFGNQPQHF.

The rearrangement joins TRBV5-6 to TRBJ2-5; perhaps TRBD1 as D (6 bases). The V and J ends lost 2 bases and 1 base respectively, with 9 bases between them. There are 14 residues in the CDR3. Per germline, CDR1 SGHDT and CDR2 YYEEEE. DNA for the CDR3: TGTGCCAGCAGCTTCCAGGACAGCCAAGAGACCCAGTACTTC. Protein product: CASSFQDSQETQYF.

V and J are TRBV4-1 and TRBJ2-7, with TRBD1 matching over 9 bases. The CDR3 is 16 amino acids. V lost 2 bases to trimming and J lost 1 base; unmatched junction nucleotides: 6. CDR1 is MGHRA and CDR2 is YSYEKL in the germline V gene. The CDR3 DNA reads TGCGCCAGCAGCCAAAGGGGACAGGGAGGATCCTACGAGCAGTACTTC. This codes for CASSQRGQGGSYEQYF.

V usage is TRBV6-5 and J usage is TRBJ2-7; 7 nucleotides line up with TRBD1. The length of the CDR3 is 13 residues. Germline V gene data show CDR1 as MNHEY and CDR2 as SVGAGI. Unmatched junction bases numbered 10, after V lost 5 bases and J lost 9 bases. CDR3 protein: CASSPGQASGQYF. CDR3 sequence (DNA): TGTGCCAGCAGTCCAGGACAGGCCTCTGGGCAGTACTTC.

The J gene is TRBJ2-7, the V gene TRBV5-1; D gene uncertain. Trimming left V 4 bases short and J 2 bases short, with 10 bases between. The germline V gene has CDR1 SGHRS and CDR2 YFSETQ. The CDR3 is 13 residues long. DNA for the CDR3: TGCGCCAGCAGCGGAAGCGACCCCTACGAGCAGTACTTC. This sequence encodes CASSGSDPYEQYF. Together with reference TRBV5-1 and TRBJ2-7, the CDR3 gives the full variable domain: KAGVTQTPRYLIKTRGQQVTLSCSPISGHRSVSWYQQTPGQGLQFLFEYFSETQRNKGNFPGRFSGRQFSNSRSEMNVSTLELGDSALYLCASSGSDPYEQYFGPGTRLTVT.

This clone is a singleton in its sample. The chain uses TRBV4-1 and TRBJ2-7; 7 bases line up with TRBD2. The CDR3 is 16 amino acids. Unmatched junction bases numbered 9, after V lost 1 base and J lost 3 bases. Germline values: CDR1 MGHRA, CDR2 YSYEKL. The chain's CDR3 is CASSQAVAGVLYEQYF. In nucleotides, the CDR3 is TGCGCCAGCAGCCAAGCTGTCGCGGGGGTTCTCTACGAGCAGTACTTC.

The J gene is TRBJ2-2, the V gene TRBV4-1, with D uncertain. The CDR3 covers 14 residues. Germline CDR1 reads MGHRA; CDR2 reads YSYEKL. Deletions cut 0 bases from V and 6 bases from J, with 8 bases between. Here the CDR3 reads CASSQEISAGELFF. CDR3 in DNA: TGCGCCAGCAGCCAAGAGATATCGGCCGGGGAGCTGTTTTTT.

The chain links TRBV4-3 to TRBJ1-2; 7 positions agree with TRBD1. CDR1 LGHNA and CDR2 YSLEER come from the germline V gene. After removal of 0 bases from V and 4 bases from J, the junction contained 14 bases not matched to a gene. The CDR3 totals 18 residues. CDR3 nucleotides: TGCGCCAGCAGCCAAGATCCCGGGACAGAGAGCTTTTTCTATGGCTACACCTTC. Translating it yields CASSQDPGTESFFYGYTF.

The genes are TRBV7-9 and TRBJ2-5; D gene uncertain. The CDR3 sequence is 14 residues long. CDR1 is SEHNR, CDR2 FQNEAQ, per germline (reference sequence). V lost 5 bases and J 4 bases, leaving 14 bases between the germline ends. The CDR3 DNA is TGTGCCAGCAGCCCGGACCCCTGGGGAGAGACCCAGTACTTC. Amino acids: CASSPDPWGETQYF.

The V call is TRBV5-6, the J call TRBJ2-1; D gene unclear. CDR3 length: 14 residues. CDR1 SGHDT and CDR2 YYEEEE come from the germline V gene. V was cut by 2 bases and J by 10 bases, with 16 bases left in between. CDR3 residues: CASSLVGSQREQFF. In nucleotides, the CDR3 is TGTGCCAGCAGCTTAGTCGGCAGCCAAAGGGAGCAGTTCTTC.

V is TRBV19 and J is TRBJ1-4; unclear D gene. Between the trimmed V and J ends, which lost 11 bases and 4 bases, there was a span of 8 bases. Germline CDR1 is LNHDA and CDR2 is SQIVND (reference sequence). This CDR3 comprises 11 residues. The CDR3 coding sequence is TGTGCCGTACGGGTTAATGAAAAACTGTTTTTT. Amino acid sequence: CAVRVNEKLFF.